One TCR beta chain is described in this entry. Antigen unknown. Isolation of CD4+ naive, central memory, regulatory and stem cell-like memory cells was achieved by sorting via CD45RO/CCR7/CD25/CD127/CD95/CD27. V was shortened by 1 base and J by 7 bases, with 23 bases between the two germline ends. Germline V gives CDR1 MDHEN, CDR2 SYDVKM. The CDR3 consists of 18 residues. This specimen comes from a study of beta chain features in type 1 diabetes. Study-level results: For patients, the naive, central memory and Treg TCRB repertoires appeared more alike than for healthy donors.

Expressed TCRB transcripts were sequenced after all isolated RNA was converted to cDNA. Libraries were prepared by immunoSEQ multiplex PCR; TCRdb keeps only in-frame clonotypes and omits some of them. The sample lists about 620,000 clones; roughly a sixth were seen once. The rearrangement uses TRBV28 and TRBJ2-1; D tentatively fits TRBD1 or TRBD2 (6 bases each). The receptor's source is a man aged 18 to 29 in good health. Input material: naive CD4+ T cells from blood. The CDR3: CASSLFPFGGRLGNEQFF. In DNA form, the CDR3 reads TGTGCCAGCAGTTTATTTCCCTTTGGGGGGCGACTAGGGAATGAGCAGTTCTTC.